One and the same sample provided the 27 T cell receptor beta chains below, sequenced in a study of vaccination effects on CD4 cells after COVID-19. Antigens for these TCRs are unknown. Produced via immunoSEQ multiplex PCR; TCRdb's table is partial and in-frame only. In the table there are fewer than 85,000 clones, around 76% of which are singletons. Viral peptide pool expansion of antigen-specific CD4+ T cells preceded sequencing in the ViraFEST assay. A 10-day culture period preceded the isolation of CD4+ T cells. Negative nucleocapsid antibody tests before and after vaccination confirmed no previous SARS-CoV-2 infection. The sequencing used CD4+ T cells from PBMCs cultured with SARS-CoV-2 spike peptides, collected before COVID-19 vaccination. The source of these receptors is a human donor who received a COVID-19 vaccine.

The CDR3 DNA reads TGTGCCAGCAGCTCCCCCGAGGGGGGACAGGGCTCAATTCGTCTCTCCTACAATGAGCAGTTCTTC. Its protein product is CASSSPEGGQGSIRLSYNEQFF. The rearrangement uses TRBV7-3 and TRBJ2-1; 9 nucleotides align to TRBD1. The germline CDR1 and CDR2 sequences are SGHTA and FQGTGA. The CDR3 runs 22 residues. Trimming removed 4 bases from V and 0 bases from J; junction bases left unmatched: 22. Variable domain in full (rest from reference TRBV7-3 and TRBJ2-1): GAGVSQTPSNKVTEKGKYVELRCDPISGHTALYWYRQSLGQGPEFLIYFQGTGAADDSGLPNDRFFAVRPEGSVSTLKIQRTERGDSAVYLCASSSPEGGQGSIRLSYNEQFFGPGTRLTVL.

The table lists this clone with a count of one. The chain joins TRBV6-5 to TRBJ1-4; D remains unclear. CDR1 and CDR2 from the germline V gene are MNHEY and SVGAGI. V lost 6 bases and J 4 bases, leaving 12 bases between the germline ends. This CDR3 has 14 amino acids. The CDR3 loop reads CASRPGAFNEKLFF. CDR3 nucleotides: TGTGCCAGCAGACCGGGAGCTTTTAATGAAAAACTGTTTTTT.

This chain connects TRBV29-1 to TRBJ2-5; D is unclear. Trimming shortened V by 4 bases and J by 5 bases, and 8 bases separated the two germline ends. This CDR3 has 11 amino acids. Per the germline V gene, CDR1 is SQVTM and CDR2 is ANQGSEA. CDR3 residues: CSVVRSETQYF. CDR3 DNA sequence: TGCAGCGTTGTACGAAGCGAGACCCAGTACTTC. Drawing the rest from reference TRBV29-1 and TRBJ2-5, the complete variable domain is SAVISQKPSRDICQRGTSLTIQCQVDSQVTMMFWYRQQPGQSLTLIATANQGSEATYESGFVIDKFPISRPNLTFSTLTVSNMSPEDSSIYLCSVVRSETQYFGPGTRLLVL.

The V and J genes are TRBV19 and TRBJ2-5; tentative D call: TRBD2 (6 bases). Looked up from germline, CDR1 is LNHDA and CDR2 is SQIVND (reference sequence). CDR3 size: 15 residues. Trimming shortened V by 5 bases and J by 5 bases, and 18 bases separated the two germline ends. CDR3 loop: CASSPRQLAWETQYF. Here the CDR3 DNA reads TGTGCCAGTAGTCCCCGTCAACTAGCTTGGGAGACCCAGTACTTC.

The chain carries TRBV5-4 and TRBJ1-5; TRBD1 aligns across 7 bases. The V segment lost 0 bases and the J segment 0 bases; nucleotides outside the gene matches: 6. CDR1 SGHNT and CDR2 YYREEE come from the germline V gene (reference sequence). This CDR3 is 17 amino acids long. The chain's CDR3 is CASSLDGTENSNQPQHF. CDR3 DNA sequence: TGTGCCAGCAGCTTGGATGGGACAGAGAATAGCAATCAGCCCCAGCATTTT.

The J gene is TRBJ2-5, the V gene TRBV6-6, with unresolved D. The CDR3 loop spans 13 amino acids. V was cut by 1 base and J by 3 bases, with 6 bases left in between. Germline-derived CDR1 and CDR2 are MNHNY and SVGAGI (reference sequence). CDR3 coding DNA: TGTGCCAGCAGTTACTACCAGAAAGAGACCCAGTACTTC. This encodes CASSYYQKETQYF.

The chain joins TRBV19 to TRBJ1-1, with D possibly being TRBD1 (6 bases). Germline-derived CDR1 and CDR2 are LNHDA and SQIVND (reference sequence). This CDR3 has 13 residues. Between the trimmed V and J ends, which lost 3 bases and 4 bases, there was a span of 9 bases. DNA of the CDR3: TGTGCCAGTAGTATCAGGGGATCCACTGAAGCTTTCTTT. Translated: CASSIRGSTEAFF.

V is TRBV7-9 and J is TRBJ2-3; TRBD1 matches at 8 bases. Per the germline V gene, CDR1 is SEHNR and CDR2 is FQNEAQ (reference sequence). The trim removed 3 bases at V and 4 bases at J, leaving 3 bases unmatched. The CDR3 has 14 amino acids. This chain's CDR3 is CASSLTGAADTQYF. The CDR3 coding sequence is TGTGCCAGCAGCTTGACAGGGGCCGCAGATACGCAGTATTTT. The complete variable domain, with remaining parts taken from reference TRBV7-9 and TRBJ2-3, reads DTGVSQNPRHKITKRGQNVTFRCDPISEHNRLYWYRQTLGQGPEFLTYFQNEAQLEKSRLLSDRFSAERPKGSFSTLEIQRTEQGDSAMYLCASSLTGAADTQYFGPGTRLTVL.

This rearrangement joins TRBV7-2 to TRBJ1-5; a weak D match, TRBD1 (5 bases). V lost 7 bases to trimming and J lost 1 base, with 14 bases between them. CDR1 SGHTA and CDR2 FQGNSA come from the germline V gene. The CDR3 has 15 residues. CDR3 DNA: TGTGCCAGCACCCCCGGGGGGGGAAGCAATCAGCCCCAGCATTTT. Its translation: CASTPGGGSNQPQHF.

The chain has TRBV6-5 and TRBJ2-7, with D uncertain. The V end was cut by 2 bases, the J end by 3 bases, with 5 bases between. Germline-derived CDR1 and CDR2 are MNHEY and SVGAGI. The length of the CDR3 is 12 residues. The CDR3 is CASSYDGYEQYV. In DNA form, the CDR3 reads TGTGCCAGCAGTTACGACGGCTACGAGCAGTACGTC.

This clone was detected only once. V usage is TRBV11-3 and J usage is TRBJ2-2; 8 positions match TRBD2. This CDR3 comprises 17 residues. Per the germline V gene, CDR1 is SGHNT and CDR2 is YENEEA. Unmatched junction bases numbered 11, after V lost 5 bases and J lost 3 bases. The DNA for the CDR3 is TGTGCCAGCAGCCCCCCCAGCGGGGGCTCCTACACCGGGGAGCTGTTTTTT. Translating gives CASSPPSGGSYTGELFF.

This clone occurred once. The chain recombines TRBV7-2 with TRBJ2-5, with D unclear. Between the trimmed V and J ends, which lost 2 bases and 4 bases, there was a span of 11 bases. Germline-derived CDR1 and CDR2 are SGHTA and FQGNSA. The CDR3 contains 14 residues. CDR3 DNA: TGTGCCAGCAGCTTAAGGGCACGCCGAGAGACCCAGTACTTC. Its translation is CASSLRARRETQYF.

With regard to this clone: Sequence at one end of the junction differs from germline and may be a read error. This sequence joins TRBV7-8 and TRBJ1-1; D is unresolved. This CDR3 is 14 amino acids long. Germline assignment: CDR1 SGHVS and CDR2 FQNEAQ. The CDR3 DNA reads as TGTGCCAGCAGCTCCAGGCTCAGGAACCCTGAAGCTTTCTTT. Its translation: CASSSRLRNPEAFF.

J is TRBJ2-7 and V is TRBV5-6; TRBD1 or TRBD2 may be the D gene (5 bases each). Germline CDR1 reads SGHDT; CDR2 reads YYEEEE. This CDR3 has 14 amino acids. Trimming removed 2 bases from V and 2 bases from J, with 11 bases in between. The CDR3 here is CASSLTGAAYEQYV. CDR3 sequence (DNA): TGTGCCAGCAGCTTAACCGGGGCGGCCTACGAGCAGTACGTC.

This clone came up once. V usage is TRBV10-1 and J usage is TRBJ2-4; the D gene is possibly TRBD2 (6 bases). Germline CDR1 reads WNHNN; CDR2 reads SYGVQD (reference sequence). Between the trimmed V and J ends, which lost 0 bases and 3 bases, there was a span of 9 bases. The CDR3 loop spans 15 amino acids. The CDR3 DNA is TGCGCCAGCAGTGAGTCCGGGGGAGGCAAAAACATTCAGTACTTC. This encodes CASSESGGGKNIQYF.

The V call is TRBV5-1, the J call TRBJ2-1, with 11 nucleotides matching TRBD2. Trimming took 4 bases from V and 5 from J; bases not matched to a gene: 5. This CDR3 region has 15 residues. The V gene's germline CDR1 is SGHRS and CDR2 YFSETQ. In DNA form, the CDR3 reads TGCGCCAGCAGCCCCGGGACTAGCGGCCACAATGAGCAGTTCTTC. Amino acids: CASSPGTSGHNEQFF.

This chain links TRBV30 with TRBJ1-1; 7 positions match TRBD1. V trimming: 7 bases; J trimming: 11 bases; junction bases outside the gene matches: 10. Germline-derived CDR1 and CDR2 are GTSNPN and SVGIG (reference sequence). This CDR3 has 11 residues. CDR3 loop: CALGTRGMAFF. CDR3 nucleotides: TGTGCCTTGGGGACCAGGGGGATGGCTTTCTTT.

The chain is built from TRBV5-4 and TRBJ2-5, with TRBD1 identical over 10 bases. V lost 4 bases to trimming and J lost 4 bases; unmatched junction nucleotides: 4. Germline CDR1 reads SGHNT; CDR2 reads YYREEE (reference sequence). This CDR3 spans 14 amino acids. The CDR3 DNA sequence: TGTGCCAGCAGCGACGGGACAGGGGTAGAGACCCAGTACTTC. It translates to CASSDGTGVETQYF.

The chain couples TRBV29-1 to TRBJ2-4, with 10 bases that match TRBD1. The germline gives CDR1 SQVTM, CDR2 ANQGSEA. V lost 7 bases to trimming and J lost 2 bases; unmatched junction nucleotides: 8. This CDR3 is built from 15 residues. CDR3 sequence (DNA): TGCAGCGCGCTGGACAGGGGGATGACCAAAAACATTCAGTACTTC. Protein product: CSALDRGMTKNIQYF.

This clone was seen only a few times. The chain links TRBV7-3 to TRBJ2-3, with TRBD2 matching 10 bases. The CDR3 has 15 residues. V was pared by 4 bases and J by 2 bases, with 3 bases of the junction left unmatched. Germline V gives CDR1 SGHTA, CDR2 FQGTGA. CDR3 sequence: CASSSSGGLTDTQYF. In DNA, the CDR3 is TGTGCCAGCAGCTCTAGCGGGGGCCTCACAGATACGCAGTATTTT.

This chain uses TRBV2 with TRBJ2-2; D ambiguous. Germline CDR1 and CDR2: SNHLY and FYNNEI. The V end lost 0 bases, the J end lost 3 bases, and 14 bases lay between the germline ends. This CDR3 has 17 amino acids. The CDR3 DNA sequence: TGTGCCAGCAGTGAAGCGCTTGTTGGGCACTACACCGGGGAGCTGTTTTTT. It translates to CASSEALVGHYTGELFF.

The chain carries TRBV5-6 and TRBJ2-7; TRBD2 matches 11 bases. Losses at the gene ends were 3 bases for V and 3 bases for J; bases not matched to a gene: 2. The CDR3 has 14 residues. Germline V gene sequence: CDR1 SGHDT, CDR2 YYEEEE. The CDR3 DNA is TGTGCCAGCAGCTCCCTAGCGGGGGGCTACGAGCAGTACGTC. It translates to CASSSLAGGYEQYV.

The chain couples TRBV6-5 to TRBJ1-1; 10 nucleotides align to TRBD1. Looked up from germline, CDR1 is MNHEY and CDR2 is SVGAGI. The ends lost 6 bases at V and 3 bases at J; junction bases unmatched: 7. This CDR3 spans 15 amino acids. As DNA, the CDR3 is TGTGCCAGCAGAAGACAGGGGGCGATCGACACTGAAGCTTTCTTT. Its translation is CASRRQGAIDTEAFF.

The chain has TRBV27 and TRBJ1-3; no clear D. Trimming stripped 5 bases from V and 4 bases from J, with 9 bases between. CDR3 size: 13 residues. Germline CDR1 reads MNHEY; CDR2 reads SMNVEV (reference sequence). The CDR3 is CASSAVQGNTIYF. As DNA, the CDR3 is TGTGCCAGCAGTGCCGTACAGGGAAACACCATATATTTT.

CDR3 loop: CASQGYNEQFF. CDR3 in DNA: TGCGCCAGCCAGGGGTACAATGAGCAGTTCTTC. The chain recombines TRBV5-1 with TRBJ2-1, with a tentative D call TRBD1 (6 bases). Germline lookup yields CDR1 SGHRS and CDR2 YFSETQ. Trimming removed 7 bases at V and 4 bases at J, with 6 bases between. CDR3 length: 11 amino acids.

This chain uses TRBV7-2 with TRBJ2-2, with TRBD1 identical over 7 bases. Unmatched junction bases numbered 8, after V lost 6 bases and J lost 7 bases. Germline V CDR1 and CDR2: SGHTA, FQGNSA. The CDR3 covers 14 residues. CDR3 coding DNA: TGTGCCAGCAGGTTTACAGGGGTAATCGGGGAGCTGTTTTTT. Protein sequence: CASRFTGVIGELFF.

The chain joins TRBV6-2 or TRBV6-3 to TRBJ2-4, with no clear D. V lost 0 bases and J lost 2, with 11 bases in between. This CDR3 comprises 16 residues. CDR1 is MNHEY and CDR2 is SVGEGT in the germline V gene. The CDR3 spells CASSYSITGSKNIQYF. For the CDR3, the DNA is TGTGCCAGCAGTTACTCGATTACGGGTTCCAAAAACATTCAGTACTTC.